The 7 T cell receptor beta chains given below trace back to one sample, sequenced in a study of shared clonotypes between healthy human individuals (dated by TCRdb to 2020 to 2022). Library preparation employed the immunoSEQ multiplex PCR assay. TCRdb mirrors the immuneACCESS table, restricted to in-frame sequences. Some clones are absent from its copies; in checked studies, under half trace to an unresolved V gene, and the reason for the others is unknown. The sample table contains a few million clones; only one count was recorded for roughly 90% of them. The top ten hold 0.37% of the sample. Sample: naive CD4+ T cells from PBMCs. The cell subset or site label on this specimen signifies: CD45RA+ positively selected. These receptors were obtained from a man younger than 35 in good health. Some clones in this sample may be carry-over from other donors' samples.

The chain carries TRBV27 and TRBJ2-7; maybe TRBD2 (8 bases). The ends were cut back, 0 bases at V and 2 bases at J, with 23 bases in the middle. The CDR3 contains 19 residues. Germline-derived CDR1 and CDR2 are MNHEY and SMNVEV (reference sequence). Here the CDR3 DNA reads TGTGCCAGCAGTTTATCGACAGGGTGGTACGCGGGAGGTCCCTACGAGCAGTACTTC. Amino acids: CASSLSTGWYAGGPYEQYF.

The chain recombines TRBV7-2 with TRBJ1-3; D might be TRBD1 (5 bases). The germline V gene encodes CDR1 SGHTA and CDR2 FQGNSA. V was trimmed by 1 base and J by 2 bases, leaving 9 bases between them. This CDR3 is 15 amino acids long. DNA for the CDR3: TGTGCCAGCAGCTTAGGCGGGGGAACTGGAAACACCATATATTTT. Translating gives CASSLGGGTGNTIYF.

The chain recombines TRBV30 with TRBJ2-1, with TRBD2 matching 7 bases. Germline CDR1 is GTSNPN and CDR2 is SVGIG (reference sequence). With 5 bases clipped from V and 6 bases from J, the junction kept 13 bases outside the gene matches. There are 15 residues in the CDR3. This CDR3 reads CAWCPGGSAINEQFF. CDR3 DNA sequence: TGTGCCTGGTGCCCGGGAGGCAGCGCCATCAATGAGCAGTTCTTC. Filled out from reference TRBV30 and TRBJ2-1, the complete variable domain reads SQTIHQWPATLVQPVGSPLSLECTVEGTSNPNLYWYRQAAGRGLQLLFYSVGIGQISSEVPQNLSASRPQDRQFILSSKKLLLSDSGFYLCAWCPGGSAINEQFFGPGTRLTVL.

The chain has TRBV19 and TRBJ1-2, with a possible D match to TRBD1 (5 bases). Germline assignment: CDR1 LNHDA and CDR2 SQIVND (reference sequence). The V end lost 9 bases, the J end lost 0 bases, and 14 bases lay between the germline ends. The CDR3 runs to 14 residues. CDR3 loop: CASTGTVPNYGYTF. The CDR3 nucleotides are TGTGCCAGCACCGGGACGGTTCCTAACTATGGCTACACCTTC.

The rearrangement joins TRBV10-3 to TRBJ2-7; D perhaps matches TRBD2 (5 bases). The germline CDR1 and CDR2 sequences are ENHRY and SYGVKD. CDR3 length: 15 amino acids. V was trimmed by 1 base and J by 0 bases, leaving 10 bases between them. In DNA form, the CDR3 reads TGTGCCATCAGTGAGTTAAGCGGTGCCTCCTACGAGCAGTACTTC. Residues: CAISELSGASYEQYF.

This clone showed up just a few times. The gene calls are TRBV7-9 and TRBJ2-7; 7 bases agree with TRBD2. V gave up 4 bases and J gave up 1 base; unmatched junction bases: 4. The germline V gene encodes CDR1 SEHNR and CDR2 FQNEAQ (reference sequence). The CDR3 sequence is 14 residues long. The CDR3 loop is CASSSGGQSYEQYF. For the CDR3, the DNA is TGTGCCAGCAGCTCGGGAGGCCAGTCCTACGAGCAGTACTTC.

This clone came up once. This chain connects TRBV29-1 to TRBJ2-5; the match to TRBD2 covers 10 bases. Trimming at V came to 5 bases and at J to 9 bases, leaving 12 bases not matched to a gene. This CDR3 is built from 14 residues. Germline lookup yields CDR1 SQVTM and CDR2 ANQGSEA. The CDR3 bases are TGCAGCGTTTGGCTAGCGGGAGCGGTAGGCGCCCAGTACTTC. Protein sequence: CSVWLAGAVGAQYF.